This TCR beta chain was sequenced in a study of blood T cell repertoires in COVID-19. All recovered Cohort 3 donors got two negative PCRs, got clearance, or saw symptom resolution. Methods used by the authors: By means of reference gene primer amplification, nucleated cell counts were estimated. The data were produced by immunoSEQ multiplex PCR, yet TCRdb's version contains in-frame clones alone and is incomplete. D and trimming were read from the DNA, whereas the V and J calls and clone size are those reported in that table. The sample contains more than 250,000 clones, just over 85% of which appear only once. Germline assignment: CDR1 SEHNR and CDR2 FQNEAQ (reference sequence). The CDR3 has 16 amino acids. The junction had 14 bases not matched to a gene; V was cut back by 4 bases and J by 8 bases.

Sequencing used PBMCs or T cells enriched from blood (not recorded which). The TCR originated in a woman younger than 35 who had recovered from COVID-19. The chain uses TRBV7-9 and TRBJ2-1, with 7 bases aligning to TRBD2. CDR3 region: CASSWVGAGVIDEQFF. In DNA, the CDR3 is TGTGCCAGCAGCTGGGTCGGCGCGGGAGTAATCGATGAGCAGTTCTTC.